Sequencing of this T cell receptor beta chain was carried out in a study of cytomegalovirus exposure and HLA in healthy donors. The PCR had 60 Vbeta and 13 Jbeta primers. Here immunoSEQ multiplex PCR was the method, and the copy in TCRdb shows in-frame clones only, minus some. Of about 150,000 clones listed, about two thirds are singletons. Findings of the study overall: Usually a TCR sequence was rare, but some public TCRs were found in many donors. CMV serostatus was the sole immune exposure data available. One later analysis reportedly identified an Asian-associated ancestry cluster that showed fewer N-insertions than the roughly 640-donor mean.

As concerns this clone: Its specificity is unknown.

With V trimmed by 2 bases and J by 2 bases, 6 bases remained unmatched. The CDR3 sequence is 14 residues long. Germline V gene lookup returns CDR1 GTSNPN and CDR2 SVGIG (reference sequence). The donors gave bone marrow, and they were healthy. Sequencing was done on a sample of PBMCs. This chain links TRBV30 with TRBJ2-7; TRBD1 agrees at 7 bases. This TCR was recovered from a man between 60 and 75 years old in good health and CMV-seronegative. As DNA, the CDR3 is TGTGCCTGGAGTCGTACCGACAGGGCCTACGAGCAGTACTTC. Amino acids: CAWSRTDRAYEQYF.